This T cell receptor (beta chain) was observed in a study of cytomegalovirus exposure and HLA in healthy donors. As for this clone: At one end, the junction sequence differs from germline, possibly due to a read error.

CDR3 size: 15 residues. The germline V gene encodes CDR1 SNHLY and CDR2 FYNNEI. 60 Vbeta and 13 Jbeta primers were used in PCR. How the authors handled the data: Among the unique TCR beta chains that a later analysis counted, about 79 million in all, about 11 million were shared. Some clones are missing from TCRdb's copy, which holds only in-frame ones; the method was immunoSEQ multiplex PCR. V, J and clone size are taken as reported in that table, and D and trimming were inferred from the DNA itself. The data hold fewer than 100,000 clones, with approximately 80% observed a single time. The sequenced sample was PBMCs. The sequence was obtained from a man in his forties in good health and CMV-seronegative. The chain couples TRBV2 to TRBJ1-1, with 8 positions matching TRBD1. The CDR3 loop is CAGSEIGTGDTEAFF. CDR3 DNA sequence: TGTGCCGGCAGTGAAATTGGGACAGGAGACACTGAAGCTTTCTTT. The full variable domain, completed using reference TRBV2 and TRBJ1-1, is EPEVTQTPSHQVTQMGQEVILRCVPISNHLYFYWYRQILGQKVEFLVSFYNNEISEKSEIFDDQFSVERPDGSNFTLKIRSTKLEDSAMYFCAGSEIGTGDTEAFFGQGTRLTVV.